This TCR beta chain was identified during a study of shared clonotypes between healthy human individuals. General study results and limits: All-four-donor shared clonotypes had higher generation probabilities than non-shared clonotypes did. Memory subsets generally showed lower estimated richness than naive subsets.

Once extracted for a subset, genomic DNA was divided evenly among several immunoSEQ plates. Clones were sequenced by immunoSEQ multiplex PCR, and TCRdb holds only the in-frame ones, with some missing. Among millions of clones listed, 95% were seen once. This CDR3 contains 14 residues. Germline CDR1 and CDR2: MNHNS and SASEGT. The ends lost 4 bases at V and 3 bases at J; junction bases unmatched: 4. A word on this clone: Its antigen is not identified.

The sample was naive CD4+ T cells sorted from blood. Subset described: CD45RA+ positively selected. The sequence came from a man aged 18 to 35 in good health. V gene TRBV6-1 combines with J gene TRBJ2-7; TRBD2 matches at 9 bases. CDR3: CASSVLAGSYEQYF. In DNA form, the CDR3 reads TGTGCCAGCAGTGTCCTAGCGGGAAGCTACGAGCAGTACTTC.